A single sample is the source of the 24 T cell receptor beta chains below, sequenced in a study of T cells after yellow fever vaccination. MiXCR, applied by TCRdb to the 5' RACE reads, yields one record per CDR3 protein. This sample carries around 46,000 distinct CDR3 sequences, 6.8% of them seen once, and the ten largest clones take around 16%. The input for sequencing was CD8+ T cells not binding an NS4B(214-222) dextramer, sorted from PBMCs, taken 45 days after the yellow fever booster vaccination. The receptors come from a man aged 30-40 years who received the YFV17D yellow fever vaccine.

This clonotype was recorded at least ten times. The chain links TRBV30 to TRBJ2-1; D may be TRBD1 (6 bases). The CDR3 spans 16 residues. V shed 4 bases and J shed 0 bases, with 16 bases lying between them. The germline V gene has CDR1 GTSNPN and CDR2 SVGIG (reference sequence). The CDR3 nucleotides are TGTGCCTGGAATAAAGGGGGACCGAGCTCCTACAATGAGCAGTTCTTC. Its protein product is CAWNKGGPSSYNEQFF.

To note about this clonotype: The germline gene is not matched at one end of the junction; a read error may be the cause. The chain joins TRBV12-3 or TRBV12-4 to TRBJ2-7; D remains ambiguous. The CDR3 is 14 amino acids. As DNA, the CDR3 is TGTGCCAGCGCCGGATCCGACATCTCGTACGAGCATTACTTC. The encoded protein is CASAGSDISYEHYF.

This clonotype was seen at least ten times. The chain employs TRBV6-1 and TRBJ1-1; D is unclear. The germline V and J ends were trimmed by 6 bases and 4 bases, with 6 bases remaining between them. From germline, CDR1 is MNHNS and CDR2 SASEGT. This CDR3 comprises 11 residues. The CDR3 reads CASSILTEAFF. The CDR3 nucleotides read TGTGCCAGCAGCATTCTCACTGAAGCTTTCTTT.

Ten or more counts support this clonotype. The CDR3 spells CSVVGGQRESSYNEQFF. The DNA for the CDR3 is TGCAGCGTTGTCGGTGGCCAGCGGGAGAGCTCCTACAATGAGCAGTTCTTC. V gene TRBV29-1 combines with J gene TRBJ2-1; 8 bases align to TRBD2. The germline V gene has CDR1 SQVTM and CDR2 ANQGSEA. With V trimmed by 4 bases and J by 0 bases, 11 bases remained unmatched. The CDR3 is 17 amino acids.

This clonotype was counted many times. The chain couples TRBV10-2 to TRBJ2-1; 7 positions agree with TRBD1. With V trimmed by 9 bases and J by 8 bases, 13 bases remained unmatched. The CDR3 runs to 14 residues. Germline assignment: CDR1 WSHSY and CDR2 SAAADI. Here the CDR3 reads CASYRQGDLDEQFF. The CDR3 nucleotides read TGCGCCAGTTACCGACAGGGTGATTTGGATGAGCAGTTCTTC.

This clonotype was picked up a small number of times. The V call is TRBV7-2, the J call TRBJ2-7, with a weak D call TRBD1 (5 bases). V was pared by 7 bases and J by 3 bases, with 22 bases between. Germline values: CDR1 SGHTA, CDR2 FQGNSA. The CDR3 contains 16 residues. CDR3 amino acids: CASTFPYQTDLYEQYF. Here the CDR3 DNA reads TGTGCCAGCACGTTTCCCTATCAGACAGACCTCTACGAGCAGTACTTC.

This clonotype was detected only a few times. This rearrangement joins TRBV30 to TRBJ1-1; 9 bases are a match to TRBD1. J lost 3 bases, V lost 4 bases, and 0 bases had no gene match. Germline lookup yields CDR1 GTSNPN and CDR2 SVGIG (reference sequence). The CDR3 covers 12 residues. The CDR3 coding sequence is TGTGCCTGGAACAGGGGGCACACTGAAGCTTTCTTT. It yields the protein CAWNRGHTEAFF.

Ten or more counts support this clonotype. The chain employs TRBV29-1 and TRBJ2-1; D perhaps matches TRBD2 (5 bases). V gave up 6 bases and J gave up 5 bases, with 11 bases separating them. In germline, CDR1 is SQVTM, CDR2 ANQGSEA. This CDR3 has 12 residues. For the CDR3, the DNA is TGCAGCGTCTTTGACGGGGACAATGAGCAGTTCTTC. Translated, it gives CSVFDGDNEQFF.

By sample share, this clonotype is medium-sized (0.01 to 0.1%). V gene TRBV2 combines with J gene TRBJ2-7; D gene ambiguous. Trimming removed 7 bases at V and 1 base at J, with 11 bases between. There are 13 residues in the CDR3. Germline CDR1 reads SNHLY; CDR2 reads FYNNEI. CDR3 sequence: CASTLSDSYEQYF. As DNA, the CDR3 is TGTGCCAGCACCCTTTCGGATTCCTACGAGCAGTACTTC.

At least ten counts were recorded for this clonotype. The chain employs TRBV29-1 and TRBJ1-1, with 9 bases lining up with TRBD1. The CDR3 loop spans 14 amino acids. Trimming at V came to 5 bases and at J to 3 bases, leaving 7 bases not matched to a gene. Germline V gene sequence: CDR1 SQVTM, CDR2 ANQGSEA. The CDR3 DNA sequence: TGCAGCGTTTACAGGGGGCAGGAGTACACTGAAGCTTTCTTT. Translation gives CSVYRGQEYTEAFF. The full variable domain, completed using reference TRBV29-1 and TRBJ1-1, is SAVISQKPSRDICQRGTSLTIQCQVDSQVTMMFWYRQQPGQSLTLIATANQGSEATYESGFVIDKFPISRPNLTFSTLTVSNMSPEDSSIYLCSVYRGQEYTEAFFGQGTRLTVV.

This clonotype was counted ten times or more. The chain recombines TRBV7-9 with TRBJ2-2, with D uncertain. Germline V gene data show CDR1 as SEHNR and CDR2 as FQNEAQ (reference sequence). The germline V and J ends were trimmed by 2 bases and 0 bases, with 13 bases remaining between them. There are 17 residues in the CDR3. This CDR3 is CASSLSVSAANTGELFF. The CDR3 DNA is TGTGCCAGCAGCTTAAGTGTGAGCGCCGCGAACACCGGGGAGCTGTTTTTT. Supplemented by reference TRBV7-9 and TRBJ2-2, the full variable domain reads DTGVSQNPRHKITKRGQNVTFRCDPISEHNRLYWYRQTLGQGPEFLTYFQNEAQLEKSRLLSDRFSAERPKGSFSTLEIQRTEQGDSAMYLCASSLSVSAANTGELFFGEGSRLTVL.

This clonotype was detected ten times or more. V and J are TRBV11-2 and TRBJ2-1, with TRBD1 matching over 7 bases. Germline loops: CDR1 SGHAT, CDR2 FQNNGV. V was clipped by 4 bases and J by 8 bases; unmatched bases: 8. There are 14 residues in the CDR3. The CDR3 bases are TGTGCCAGCAGCTCCGTTGACAGGGAACATGAGCAGTTCTTC. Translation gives CASSSVDREHEQFF.

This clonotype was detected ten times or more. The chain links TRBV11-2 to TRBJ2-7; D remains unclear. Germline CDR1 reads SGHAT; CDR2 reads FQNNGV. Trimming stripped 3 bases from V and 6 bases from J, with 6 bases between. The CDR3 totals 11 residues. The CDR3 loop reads CASSLSGEQYF. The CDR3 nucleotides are TGTGCCAGCAGCTTGTCTGGCGAGCAGTACTTC.

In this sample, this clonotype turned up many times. As DNA, the CDR3 is TGTGCCAGCAGTTACGACGAGCGGGGCTACGAGCAGTACTTC. The encoded protein is CASSYDERGYEQYF. V usage is TRBV6-5 and J usage is TRBJ2-7, with 7 bases that match TRBD2. Germline values: CDR1 MNHEY, CDR2 SVGAGI. CDR3 size: 14 residues. J gave up 3 bases and V 2 bases, and 4 bases lay outside the gene matches.

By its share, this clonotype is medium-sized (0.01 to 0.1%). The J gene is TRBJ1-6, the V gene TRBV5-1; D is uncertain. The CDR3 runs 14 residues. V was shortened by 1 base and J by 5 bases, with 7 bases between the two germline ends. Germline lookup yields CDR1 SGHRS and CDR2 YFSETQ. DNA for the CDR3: TGCGCCAGCAGCTTGTACGTTGATAATTCACCCCTCCACTTT. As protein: CASSLYVDNSPLHF.

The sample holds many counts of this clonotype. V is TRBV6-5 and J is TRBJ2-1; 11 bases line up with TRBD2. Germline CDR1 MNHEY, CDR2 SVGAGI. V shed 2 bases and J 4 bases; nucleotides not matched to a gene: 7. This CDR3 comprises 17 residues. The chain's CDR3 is CASSYGGLAGGYNEQFF. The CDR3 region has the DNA TGTGCCAGCAGTTACGGGGGGCTAGCGGGAGGTTACAATGAGCAGTTCTTC.

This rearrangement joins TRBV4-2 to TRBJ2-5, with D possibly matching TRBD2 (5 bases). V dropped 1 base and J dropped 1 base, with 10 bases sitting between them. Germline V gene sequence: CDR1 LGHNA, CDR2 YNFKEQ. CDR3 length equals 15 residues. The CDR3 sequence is CASSQVGSVQETQYF. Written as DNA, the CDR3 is TGTGCCAGCAGCCAAGTAGGGAGTGTCCAAGAGACCCAGTACTTC.

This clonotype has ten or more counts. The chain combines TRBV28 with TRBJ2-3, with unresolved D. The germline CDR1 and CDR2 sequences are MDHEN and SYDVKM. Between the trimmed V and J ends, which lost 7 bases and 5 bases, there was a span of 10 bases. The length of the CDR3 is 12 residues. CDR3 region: CASTLIGDTQYF. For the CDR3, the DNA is TGTGCCAGCACGTTGATTGGAGATACGCAGTATTTT. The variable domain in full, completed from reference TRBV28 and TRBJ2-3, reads DVKVTQSSRYLVKRTGEKVFLECVQDMDHENMFWYRQDPGLGLRLIYFSYDVKMKEKGDIPEGYSVSREKKERFSLILESASTNQTSMYLCASTLIGDTQYFGPGTRLTVL.

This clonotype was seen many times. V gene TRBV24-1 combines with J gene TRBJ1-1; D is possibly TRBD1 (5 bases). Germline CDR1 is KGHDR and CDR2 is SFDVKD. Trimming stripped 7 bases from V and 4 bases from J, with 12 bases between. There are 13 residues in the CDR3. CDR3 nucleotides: TGTGCCACCAGGCAGGGACGGGGCACTGAAGCTTTCTTT. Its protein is CATRQGRGTEAFF.

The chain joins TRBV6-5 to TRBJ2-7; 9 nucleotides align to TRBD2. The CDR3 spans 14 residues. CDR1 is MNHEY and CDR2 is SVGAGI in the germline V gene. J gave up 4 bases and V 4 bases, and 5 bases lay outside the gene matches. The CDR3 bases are TGTGCCAGCAGTTCGAGCGGGAGGAAATACGAGCAGTACTTC. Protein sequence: CASSSSGRKYEQYF.

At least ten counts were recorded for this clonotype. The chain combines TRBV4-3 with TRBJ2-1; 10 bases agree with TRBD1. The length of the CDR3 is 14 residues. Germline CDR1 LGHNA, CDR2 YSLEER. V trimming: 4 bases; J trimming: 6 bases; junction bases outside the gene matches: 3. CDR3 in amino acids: CASSLGQGSNEQFF. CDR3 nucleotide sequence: TGCGCCAGCAGCCTGGGACAGGGGTCCAATGAGCAGTTCTTC.

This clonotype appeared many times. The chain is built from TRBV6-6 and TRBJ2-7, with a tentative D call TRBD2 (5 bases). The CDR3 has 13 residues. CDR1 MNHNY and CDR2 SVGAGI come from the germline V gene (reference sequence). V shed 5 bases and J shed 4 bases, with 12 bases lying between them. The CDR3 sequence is CASSDGIGYEQYF. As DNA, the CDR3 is TGTGCCAGCAGTGACGGGATAGGGTACGAGCAGTACTTC.

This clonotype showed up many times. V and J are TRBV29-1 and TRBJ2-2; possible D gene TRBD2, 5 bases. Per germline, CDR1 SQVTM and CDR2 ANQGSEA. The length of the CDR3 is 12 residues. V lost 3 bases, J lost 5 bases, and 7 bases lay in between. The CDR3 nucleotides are TGCAGCGTTGACCCGGGGACCGGGGAGCTGTTTTTT. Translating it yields CSVDPGTGELFF.

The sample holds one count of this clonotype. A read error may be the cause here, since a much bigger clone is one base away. CDR3 protein: CSARPTLESSYEQYF. CDR3 in DNA: TGCAGTGCTAGACCAACCTTAGAATCGTCCTACGAGCAGTACTTC. The chain recombines TRBV20-1 with TRBJ2-7; D uncertain. The germline CDR1 and CDR2 sequences are DFQATT and SNEGSKA (reference sequence). Trimming shortened V by 2 bases and J by 1 base, and 15 bases separated the two germline ends. This CDR3 has 15 residues.